This T cell receptor beta chain was observed in a study of Graves' ophthalmopathy and Graves' hyperthyroidism. Study conclusions and caveats: Blood shared most expanded thyroid clonotypes above 0.001 frequency.

If patients had other autoimmune diseases, uncontrolled infections, pregnancy or lactation, they were excluded. Thyroid ultrasound, orbital computed tomography, TRAb, serum thyroxine and clinical symptoms formed the basis of diagnosis. Amplification of TCR beta CDR3 regions used RNA transcripts. The workflow started with a first-round RT-PCR run with HTBI primers and then moved on to a second-round multiplex PCR. TCRdb called the multiplex PCR reads again in MiXCR, with one record for every CDR3 protein. The profile covers about 500,000 distinct CDR3 sequences, with approximately 15% appearing a single time and 8% to 10% taken by the ten largest. This clonotype was observed many times. The antigen is unknown. CDR3 length equals 16 residues. The V segment lost 4 bases and the J segment 0 bases; nucleotides outside the gene matches: 7. Germline-derived CDR1 and CDR2 are SGDLS and YYNGEE.

The V call is TRBV9, the J call TRBJ1-3; TRBD1 matches at 7 bases. This TCR was sampled from a woman in her 30s with Graves' ophthalmopathy. Sequencing was performed on blood. CDR3 residues: CASSTPTGNSGNTIYF. CDR3 DNA: TGTGCCAGCAGCACACCGACAGGGAACTCTGGAAACACCATATATTTT.